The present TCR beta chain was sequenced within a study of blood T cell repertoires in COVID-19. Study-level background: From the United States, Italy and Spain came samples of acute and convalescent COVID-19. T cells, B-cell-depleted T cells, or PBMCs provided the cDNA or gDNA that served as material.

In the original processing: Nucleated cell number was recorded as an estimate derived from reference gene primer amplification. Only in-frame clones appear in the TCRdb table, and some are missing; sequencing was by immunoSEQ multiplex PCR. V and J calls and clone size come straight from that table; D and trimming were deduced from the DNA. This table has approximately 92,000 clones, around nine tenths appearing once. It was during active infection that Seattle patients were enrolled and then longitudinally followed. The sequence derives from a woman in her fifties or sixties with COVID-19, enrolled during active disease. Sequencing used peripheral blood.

As DNA, the CDR3 is TGTGCCAGCAGTTTAAAACAAATGACAGGGAACTATGGCTACACCTTC. The encoded protein is CASSLKQMTGNYGYTF. The chain couples TRBV28 to TRBJ1-2; 7 bases align to TRBD1. The CDR3 contains 16 residues. V trimming: 2 bases; J trimming: 2 bases; junction bases outside the gene matches: 8. Germline loops: CDR1 MDHEN, CDR2 SYDVKM.